The sequence of this TCR beta chain was determined in a study of blood T cell repertoires in COVID-19. Study information: Acute and convalescent COVID-19 samples came from the United States, Italy and Spain.

Original processing methods: Amplifying reference gene primers gave estimates of nucleated cell counts. The assay was immunoSEQ multiplex PCR, and TCRdb's table has in-frame clones only and misses some. The V and J calls and clone size are taken from that table; D and trimming were inferred from the DNA. The sample carries around 160,000 clones, roughly 90% recorded once. The TCR comes from a man between 18 and 35 years old with acute or convalescent COVID-19. The sequenced material came from peripheral blood.

The CDR3 reads CASSLSPRNYGYTF. CDR3 nucleotides: TGTGCCAGCAGTTTATCGCCCAGGAACTATGGCTACACCTTC. This chain uses TRBV27 with TRBJ1-2; no firm D call. CDR1 is MNHEY and CDR2 is SMNVEV in the germline V gene (reference sequence). V lost 0 bases and J 2 bases, leaving 7 bases between the germline ends. This CDR3 region has 14 residues.